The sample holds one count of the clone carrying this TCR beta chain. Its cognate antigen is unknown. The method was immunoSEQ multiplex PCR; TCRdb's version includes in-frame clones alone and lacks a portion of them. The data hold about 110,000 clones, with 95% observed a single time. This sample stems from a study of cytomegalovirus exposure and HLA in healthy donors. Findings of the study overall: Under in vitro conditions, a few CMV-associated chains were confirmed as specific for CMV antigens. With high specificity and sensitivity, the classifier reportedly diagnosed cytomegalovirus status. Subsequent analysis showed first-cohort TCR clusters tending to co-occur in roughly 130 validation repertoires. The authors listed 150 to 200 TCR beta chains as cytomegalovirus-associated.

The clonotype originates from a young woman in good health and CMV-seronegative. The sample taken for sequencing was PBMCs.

As DNA, the CDR3 is TGTGCCAGCAGTTCGCTAACCTCCTACGAGCAGTACTTC. As protein: CASSSLTSYEQYF. The V call is TRBV2, the J call TRBJ2-7; D is uncertain. CDR1 is SNHLY, CDR2 FYNNEI, per germline. The CDR3 is 13 amino acids. V was shortened by 5 bases and J by 0 bases, with 8 bases between the two germline ends.